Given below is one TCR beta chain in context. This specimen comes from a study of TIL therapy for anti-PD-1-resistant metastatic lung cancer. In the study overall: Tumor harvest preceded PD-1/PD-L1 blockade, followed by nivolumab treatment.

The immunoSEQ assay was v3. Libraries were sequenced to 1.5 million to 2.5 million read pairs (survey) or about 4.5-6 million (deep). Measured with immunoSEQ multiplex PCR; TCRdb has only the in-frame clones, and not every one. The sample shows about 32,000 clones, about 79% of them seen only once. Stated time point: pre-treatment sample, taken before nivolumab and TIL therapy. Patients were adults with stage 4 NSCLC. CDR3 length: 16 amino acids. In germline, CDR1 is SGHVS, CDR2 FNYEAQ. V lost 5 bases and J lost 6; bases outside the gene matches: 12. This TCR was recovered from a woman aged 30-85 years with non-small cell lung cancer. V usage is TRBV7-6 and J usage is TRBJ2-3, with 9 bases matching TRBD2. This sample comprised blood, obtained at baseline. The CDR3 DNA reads TGTGCCAGCAGCGGGTACGGGACTAGCAAGTTGGATACGCAGTATTTT. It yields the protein CASSGYGTSKLDTQYF.